This T cell receptor (beta chain) emerged from a study of blood T cell repertoires in COVID-19. Participants' reported clinical history set cohort assignment. Cohort 3 recovered donors had two negative PCRs, clearance, or symptom resolution. Clones were read by immunoSEQ multiplex PCR, and TCRdb kept only the in-frame ones, dropping some. Altogether more than 350,000 clones are present, 80% to 90% being singletons, with the ten largest covering roughly 1%. The CDR3 runs to 14 residues. CDR1 and CDR2 (germline): SEHNR, FQNEAQ (reference sequence). V lost 5 bases and J 4 bases, leaving 14 bases between the germline ends.

Specimen: PBMCs or T cells enriched from blood (not recorded which). The TCR was taken from a man aged 18 to 29 who had recovered from COVID-19. V is TRBV7-9 and J is TRBJ1-2; D not resolved. The CDR3 region is CASSPAAVIYGYTF. The CDR3 bases are TGTGCCAGCAGCCCCGCCGCAGTGATCTATGGCTACACCTTC.